This entry is about one TCR beta chain. V shed 3 bases, J shed 8 bases, and the junction held 11 bases outside the gene matches. The CDR3 has 16 amino acids. In germline, CDR1 is KGHDR, CDR2 SFDVKD. These data belong to a study of blood T cell repertoires in COVID-19. About the study: Sources were T cells, B-cell-depleted T cells, or PBMCs; the material itself was cDNA or gDNA.

The table came from immunoSEQ multiplex PCR; TCRdb's copy has only in-frame clones and leaves some out. The profile shows 95,000 to 150,000 clones, 82% of them singletons. The chain uses TRBV24-1 and TRBJ2-1; 8 positions agree with TRBD1. The source of this sequence is a woman between 65 and 79 years old with acute or convalescent COVID-19. The material sequenced was peripheral blood. The CDR3 region has the DNA TGTGCCACCAGTGATCGTCGGACAGGGAGCCTCGATGAGCAGTTCTTC. Protein sequence: CATSDRRTGSLDEQFF.